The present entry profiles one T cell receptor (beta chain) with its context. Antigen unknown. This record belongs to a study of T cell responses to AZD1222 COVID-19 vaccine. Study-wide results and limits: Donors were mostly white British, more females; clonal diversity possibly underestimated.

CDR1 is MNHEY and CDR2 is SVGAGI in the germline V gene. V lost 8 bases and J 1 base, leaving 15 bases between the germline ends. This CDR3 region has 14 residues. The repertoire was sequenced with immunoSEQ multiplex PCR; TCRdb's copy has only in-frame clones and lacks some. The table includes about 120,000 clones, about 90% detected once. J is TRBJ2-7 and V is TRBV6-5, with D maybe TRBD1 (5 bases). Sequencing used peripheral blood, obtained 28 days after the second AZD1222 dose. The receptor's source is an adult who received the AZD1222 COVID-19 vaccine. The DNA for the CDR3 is TGTGCCAGCCACCCGGCAGGGCCATCCTACGAGCAGTACTTC. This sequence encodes CASHPAGPSYEQYF.